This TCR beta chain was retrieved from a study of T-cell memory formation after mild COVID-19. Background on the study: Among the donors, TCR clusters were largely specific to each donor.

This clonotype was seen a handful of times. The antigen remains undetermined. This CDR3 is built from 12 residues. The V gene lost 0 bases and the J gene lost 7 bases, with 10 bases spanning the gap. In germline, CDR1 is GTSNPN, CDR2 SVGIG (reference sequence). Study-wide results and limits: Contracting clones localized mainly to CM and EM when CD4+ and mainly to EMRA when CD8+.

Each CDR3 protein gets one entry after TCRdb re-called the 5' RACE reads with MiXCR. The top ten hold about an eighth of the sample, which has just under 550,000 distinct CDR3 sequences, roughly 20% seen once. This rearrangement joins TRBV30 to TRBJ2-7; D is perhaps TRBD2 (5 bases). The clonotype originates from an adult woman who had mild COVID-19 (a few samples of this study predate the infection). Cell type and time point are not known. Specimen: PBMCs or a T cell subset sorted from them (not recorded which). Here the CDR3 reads CAWSVFGNEQYF. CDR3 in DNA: TGTGCCTGGAGTGTATTCGGGAATGAGCAGTACTTC. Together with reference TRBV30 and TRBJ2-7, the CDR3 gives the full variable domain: SQTIHQWPATLVQPVGSPLSLECTVEGTSNPNLYWYRQAAGRGLQLLFYSVGIGQISSEVPQNLSASRPQDRQFILSSKKLLLSDSGFYLCAWSVFGNEQYFGPGTRLTVT.